This T cell receptor beta chain was obtained from a study of shared clonotypes between healthy human individuals. Only Caucasian adults living in Nashville, Tennessee served as donors. Unsorted samples relied on tens of millions of PBMCs, which served as the source of genomic DNA. Original processing methods: Because ImmunoSEQ provided only junction sequences with no quality scores, the filtering differed. The method was immunoSEQ multiplex PCR; TCRdb's version includes in-frame clones alone and lacks a portion of them. Clonal size and the V and J genes are those of that table, whereas D and trimming came from the DNA. The sample yields over 400,000 clones, 81% seen once. General study points: Only blood was sampled, and tissue TCR repertoires likely differ from blood ones.

To note about this clone: The antigen remains undetermined.

This CDR3 is built from 16 residues. Germline V gene lookup returns CDR1 MNHEY and CDR2 SMNVEV (reference sequence). Germline trimming cut 2 bases from V and 5 bases from J; bases unmatched to any gene: 8. The rearrangement joins TRBV27 to TRBJ2-5, with 10 bases fitting TRBD2. This TCR was sampled from a woman aged 40 to 50 in good health. Some clones in this sample may be carry-over from other donors' samples. Sequencing was carried out using PBMCs. CDR3 sequence (DNA): TGTGCCAGCAGTTTAAGCAGCGGGAGGGCCGGGGAGACCCAGTACTTC. Amino acid sequence: CASSLSSGRAGETQYF.